Below, 5 T cell receptor beta chains from the same sample are listed, as sequenced in a study of blood T cell repertoires in COVID-19. This table comes from immunoSEQ multiplex PCR, and its TCRdb copy is limited to in-frame clones, with some not included. The repertoire consists of some 330,000 clones, with around 87% occurring once and the leading ten covering roughly 2%. The sample was PBMCs or T cells enriched from blood (not recorded which). The receptor set was obtained from a middle-aged man in a cohort exposed to, infected with or recovered from COVID-19 (not recorded which).

V usage is TRBV5-1 and J usage is TRBJ1-1; 7 bases agree with TRBD1. The CDR3 totals 14 residues. The germline V gene encodes CDR1 SGHRS and CDR2 YFSETQ. Unmatched junction bases numbered 7, after V lost 7 bases and J lost 1 base. CDR3 amino acids: CASGQGGGNTEAFF. The CDR3 region has the DNA TGCGCCAGCGGTCAGGGGGGCGGGAACACTGAAGCTTTCTTT.

The chain uses TRBV11-2 and TRBJ1-4; D possibly corresponds to TRBD1 (6 bases). Trimming shortened V by 7 bases and J by 6 bases, and 15 bases separated the two germline ends. Germline V gives CDR1 SGHAT, CDR2 FQNNGV. The CDR3 spans 14 residues. The CDR3 protein is CASNGDRWDEKLFF. CDR3 bases: TGTGCCAGCAACGGCGACAGGTGGGATGAAAAACTGTTTTTT.

V gene TRBV15 combines with J gene TRBJ1-5, with D perhaps TRBD1 (6 bases). V lost 0 bases and J lost 5, with 14 bases in between. The CDR3 has 16 amino acids. CDR1 is LNHNV and CDR2 is YYDKDF in the germline V gene (reference sequence). CDR3 bases: TGTGCCACCAGCAGAGATAGGGACACCATTTATCAGCCCCAGCATTTT. Protein: CATSRDRDTIYQPQHF.

This chain connects TRBV2 to TRBJ1-5, with D unresolved. This CDR3 region has 16 residues. Trimming took 7 bases from V and 1 from J, leaving 17 bases between them. Germline lookup yields CDR1 SNHLY and CDR2 FYNNEI. The DNA of the CDR3 is TGTGCCAGCAAACTAGTGGACCAAGTAAGCAATCAGCCCCAGCATTTT. This sequence encodes CASKLVDQVSNQPQHF.

This chain connects TRBV5-1 to TRBJ2-2; possible D gene TRBD1, 6 bases. The germline V and J ends were trimmed by 6 bases and 1 base, with 13 bases remaining between them. CDR1 is SGHRS and CDR2 is YFSETQ in the germline V gene. The CDR3 sequence is 15 residues long. The DNA of the CDR3 is TGCGCCAGCAACCACAGGGAAGGGAACACCGGGGAGCTGTTTTTT. It yields the protein CASNHREGNTGELFF.